These 15 T cell receptor beta chains were all obtained from the same sample, sequenced in a study of radiation and T cells in renal cell carcinoma. Assay used: immunoSEQ multiplex PCR; TCRdb lists only in-frame clones, some missing. The repertoire has some 150,000 clones, 70% to 90% of them found once; the top ten carry roughly a quarter. Time point described: baseline pretreatment blood. The treatment was: 15 Gy SBRT to primary tumor, nephrectomy 4 weeks later. Specimen: blood, collected from a patient whose treatment included radiotherapy and nephrectomy. The receptors originated from a woman between 45 and 60 years old with renal cell carcinoma.

V gene TRBV27 combines with J gene TRBJ1-6, with a possible D match to TRBD1 (5 bases). The V gene's germline CDR1 is MNHEY and CDR2 SMNVEV (reference sequence). The CDR3 consists of 14 residues. The V end lost 7 bases, the J end lost 4 bases, and 11 bases lay between the germline ends. The CDR3: CASMGGRYNSPLHF. CDR3 nucleotides: TGTGCCAGCATGGGGGGGAGATATAATTCACCCCTCCACTTT.

This clone was counted only a few times. Here the CDR3 DNA reads TGTGCCATCAGTGGGACAGAGAGCTCCTACGAGCAGTACTTC. This translates into CAISGTESSYEQYF. This sequence joins TRBV10-3 and TRBJ2-7; maybe TRBD1 (6 bases). The CDR3 has 14 residues. Germline CDR1 and CDR2: ENHRY and SYGVKD. V dropped 4 bases and J dropped 0 bases, with 10 bases sitting between them.

This rearrangement joins TRBV28 to TRBJ1-2; no clear D. The CDR3 is 13 amino acids. The germline V and J ends were trimmed by 5 bases and 5 bases, with 12 bases remaining between them. Germline V gives CDR1 MDHEN, CDR2 SYDVKM. The CDR3 sequence is CASSTQRSYGYTF. The DNA for the CDR3 is TGTGCCAGCAGTACACAGCGTTCGTATGGCTACACCTTC.

The rearrangement joins TRBV18 to TRBJ2-1; no definite D call. This CDR3 contains 15 residues. CDR1 and CDR2 from the germline V gene are KGHSH and LQKENI. Deletions cut 8 bases from V and 8 bases from J, with 22 bases between. Written as DNA, the CDR3 is TGTGCCAGCCGATACCGGGCCAGTGTACAGCATGAGCAGTTCTTC. It translates to CASRYRASVQHEQFF. Full variable domain (outside the CDR3, taken from reference TRBV18 and TRBJ2-1): NAGVMQNPRHLVRRRGQEARLRCSPMKGHSHVYWYRQLPEEGLKFMVYLQKENIIDESGMPKERFSAEFPKEGPSILRIQQVVRGDSAAYFCASRYRASVQHEQFFGPGTRLTVL.

This clone has a single count. The chain has TRBV5-6 and TRBJ1-1, with D hard to call. The V end lost 3 bases, the J end lost 4 bases, and 16 bases lay between the germline ends. Looked up from germline, CDR1 is SGHDT and CDR2 is YYEEEE. CDR3 length: 15 residues. The CDR3 protein is CASSWKDLVSTEAFF. The CDR3 coding sequence is TGTGCCAGCAGCTGGAAGGACCTTGTATCCACTGAAGCTTTCTTT. The complete variable domain, with remaining parts taken from reference TRBV5-6 and TRBJ1-1, reads DAGVTQSPTHLIKTRGQQVTLRCSPKSGHDTVSWYQQALGQGPQFIFQYYEEEERQRGNFPDRFSGHQFPNYSSELNVNALLLGDSALYLCASSWKDLVSTEAFFGQGTRLTVV.

The chain joins TRBV5-4 to TRBJ2-7; D might be TRBD1 or TRBD2, each matching 5 bases. Germline loops: CDR1 SGHNT, CDR2 YYREEE (reference sequence). V was trimmed by 4 bases and J by 3 bases, leaving 17 bases between them. CDR3 size: 15 residues. This CDR3 is CASSDRRDGYYEQYF. The CDR3 coding sequence is TGTGCCAGCAGCGACCGACGGGACGGTTACTACGAGCAGTACTTC.

This rearrangement joins TRBV4-3 to TRBJ1-1; D is unresolved. Germline CDR1 is LGHNA and CDR2 is YSLEER. Trimming took off 0 bases at V and 7 bases at J, with 15 bases between the two ends. The CDR3 runs to 15 residues. CDR3 DNA: TGCGCCAGCAGCCAAGAGGTTGGGCCCAACGATGAAGCTTTCTTT. Protein: CASSQEVGPNDEAFF.

The chain employs TRBV10-1 and TRBJ1-2; 9 positions agree with TRBD1. Germline CDR1 reads WNHNN; CDR2 reads SYGVQD (reference sequence). The length of the CDR3 is 14 residues. The V segment lost 4 bases and the J segment 9 bases; nucleotides outside the gene matches: 9. The CDR3: CASSGGTGWDRYTF. The CDR3 bases are TGCGCCAGCAGTGGTGGGACAGGGTGGGATCGCTACACCTTC.

As for this clone: Other DNA sequences in this specimen translate into the identical CDR3. V usage is TRBV5-1 and J usage is TRBJ1-5; D is perhaps TRBD1 (6 bases). CDR1 and CDR2 (germline): SGHRS, YFSETQ. V was pared by 5 bases and J by 4 bases, with 10 bases between. The length of the CDR3 is 13 residues. In DNA, the CDR3 is TGCGCCAGCAGACAGGGCAGTAATCAGCCCCAGCATTTT. Amino acids: CASRQGSNQPQHF.

The chain employs TRBV27 and TRBJ1-5; TRBD1 agrees at 7 bases. Germline V gene lookup returns CDR1 MNHEY and CDR2 SMNVEV (reference sequence). Germline trimming cut 7 bases from V and 7 bases from J; bases unmatched to any gene: 13. This CDR3 comprises 15 residues. The CDR3 loop reads CASIPGTEGEQPQHF. CDR3 sequence (DNA): TGTGCCAGCATACCCGGGACAGAGGGAGAGCAGCCCCAGCATTTT.

The chain has TRBV9 and TRBJ1-6; D is undetermined. The V gene lost 0 bases and the J gene lost 13 bases, with 11 bases spanning the gap. This CDR3 has 13 residues. In germline, CDR1 is SGDLS, CDR2 YYNGEE. The CDR3 reads CASSVGEFPPLHF. CDR3 DNA sequence: TGTGCCAGCAGCGTAGGAGAATTCCCCCCCCTCCACTTT.

The chain carries TRBV4-1 and TRBJ1-5; 7 nucleotides align to TRBD1. Germline values: CDR1 MGHRA, CDR2 YSYEKL. Unmatched junction bases numbered 4, after V lost 1 base and J lost 4 bases. The CDR3 spans 15 residues. CDR3 loop: CASSQGRGGNQPQHF. The CDR3 region has the DNA TGCGCCAGCAGCCAAGGCAGGGGGGGAAATCAGCCCCAGCATTTT.

The chain has TRBV5-4 and TRBJ2-5; TRBD2 matches 11 bases. The germline V gene has CDR1 SGHNT and CDR2 YYREEE (reference sequence). The length of the CDR3 is 16 residues. With 0 bases clipped from V and 1 base from J, the junction kept 2 bases outside the gene matches. The CDR3 reads CASSLELAGAQETQYF. CDR3 in DNA: TGTGCCAGCAGCTTGGAACTAGCGGGGGCCCAAGAGACCCAGTACTTC.

The gene calls are TRBV7-3 and TRBJ2-7, with D possibly being TRBD2 (6 bases). The CDR3 has 13 residues. Germline lookup yields CDR1 SGHTA and CDR2 FQGTGA. Trimming left V 2 bases short and J 4 bases short, with 9 bases between. CDR3 coding DNA: TGTGCCAGCAGCTTATCGGGAGATTACGAGCAGTACTTC. It is translated as CASSLSGDYEQYF.

The chain carries TRBV4-3 and TRBJ1-1; no clear D. The CDR3 has 15 amino acids. The germline V gene has CDR1 LGHNA and CDR2 YSLEER. The V gene lost 4 bases and the J gene lost 2 bases, with 14 bases spanning the gap. The CDR3: CASSPDVVANTEAFF. The CDR3 DNA follows: TGCGCCAGCAGCCCCGACGTGGTCGCCAACACTGAAGCTTTCTTT.